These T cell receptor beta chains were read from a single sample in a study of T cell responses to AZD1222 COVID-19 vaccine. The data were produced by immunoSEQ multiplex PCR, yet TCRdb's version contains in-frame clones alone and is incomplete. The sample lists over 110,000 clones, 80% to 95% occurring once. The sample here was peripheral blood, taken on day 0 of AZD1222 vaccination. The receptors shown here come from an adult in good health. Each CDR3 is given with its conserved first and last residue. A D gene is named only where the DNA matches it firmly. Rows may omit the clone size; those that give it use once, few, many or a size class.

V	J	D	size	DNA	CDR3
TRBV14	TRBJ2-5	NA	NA	TGTGCCAGCAGCCAACTGGGGGGCGGATCGGAGACCCAGTACTTC	CASSQLGGGSETQYF
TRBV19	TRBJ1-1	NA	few	TGTGCCAGTAGTATAAACAGGGTGAATGGGAACACTGAAGCTTTCTTT	CASSINRVNGNTEAFF
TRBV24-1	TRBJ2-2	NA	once	TGTGCCACCAGTCCTACCTTGAACACCGGGGAGCTGTTTTTT	CATSPTLNTGELFF
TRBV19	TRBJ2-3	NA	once	TGTGCCACCCTTACCACAGATACGCAGTATTTT	CATLTTDTQYF
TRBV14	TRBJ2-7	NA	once	TGTGCCAGCTCTAGGATTGGCTTCAACTACGAGCAGTACTTC	CASSRIGFNYEQYF
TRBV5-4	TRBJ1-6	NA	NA	TGTGCCAGCAGCTTGGAGGGGCTTAGGGATTCACCCCTCCACTTT	CASSLEGLRDSPLHF
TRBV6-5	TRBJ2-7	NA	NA	TGTGCCAGCGCTTCTTCCTACGAGCAGTACTTC	CASASSYEQYF
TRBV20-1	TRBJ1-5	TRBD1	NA	TGCAGTGCTAGTCGGGGGACAGTTTTTGGTAGCAATCAGCCCCAGCATTTT	CSASRGTVFGSNQPQHF
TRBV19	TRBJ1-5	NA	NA	TGTGCCAGTAGTATTCTGGCGGATAGCAATCAGCCCCAGCATTTT	CASSILADSNQPQHF
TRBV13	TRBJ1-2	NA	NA	TGTGCCAGCAGCTTAGGACAGGGAGTTTATGGCTACACCTTC	CASSLGQGVYGYTF
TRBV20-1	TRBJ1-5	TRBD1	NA	TGCAGTGCTAGTGAGGACAGGGGGCTCGGTCAGCCCCAGCATTTT	CSASEDRGLGQPQHF
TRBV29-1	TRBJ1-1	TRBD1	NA	TGCAGCGTGGCGGGACAGGTGAGGACTGAAGCTTTCTTT	CSVAGQVRTEAFF
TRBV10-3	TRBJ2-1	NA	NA	TGTGCCATCAGTGGGTGGGCGGATTCCGATGAGCAGTTCTTC	CAISGWADSDEQFF
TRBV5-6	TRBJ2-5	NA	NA	TGTGCCAGCAGCTTGCAGGTGACTACAACGGAGACCCAGTACTTC	CASSLQVTTTETQYF
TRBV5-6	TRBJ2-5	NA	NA	TGTGCCAGCAGCTTGGGACAGAGAGAGACCCAGTACTTC	CASSLGQRETQYF
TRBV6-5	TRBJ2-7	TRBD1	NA	TGTGCCAGTCTCCAAGAAGAGACAGGGGGCTACGAGCAGTACTTC	CASLQEETGGYEQYF
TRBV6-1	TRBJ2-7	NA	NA	TGTGCCAGCAGTGAAGGGGGCCTGGGCTCCTACGAGCAGTACTTC	CASSEGGLGSYEQYF
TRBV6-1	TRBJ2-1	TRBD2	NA	TGTGCCAGCAGTGACGCTAGCGGGAGTCAGGATGAGCAGTTCTTC	CASSDASGSQDEQFF
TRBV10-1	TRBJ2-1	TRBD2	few	TGCGCCAGCAGCATGGGACTAGCGGGAGGGAGAAACAGCTCCTACAATGAGCAGTTCTTC	CASSMGLAGGRNSSYNEQFF
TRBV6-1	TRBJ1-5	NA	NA	TGTGCCAGCAGTGAAGCGCGATGGGGGGGACCCCAGCATTTT	CASSEARWGGPQHF
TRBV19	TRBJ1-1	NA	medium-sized	TGTGCCAGTAGTAAAACAGGGACCACTGAAGCTTTCTTT	CASSKTGTTEAFF
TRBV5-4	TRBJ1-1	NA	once	TGTGCCAGCAGCCCCACGGCCATGAACACTGAAGCTTTCTTT	CASSPTAMNTEAFF
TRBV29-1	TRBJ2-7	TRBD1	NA	TGCAGCGTTACGGGACAGGGCACCTACGAGCAGTACTTC	CSVTGQGTYEQYF
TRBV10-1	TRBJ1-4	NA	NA	TGCGCCAGCAGTGAACATGCAACTAATGAAAAACTGTTTTTT	CASSEHATNEKLFF
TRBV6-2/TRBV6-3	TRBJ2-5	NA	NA	TGTGCCAGCAGTTACGCGGAGACCCAGTACTTC	CASSYAETQYF
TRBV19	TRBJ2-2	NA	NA	TGTGCGGCAGGGTTGGCCACCGGGGAGCTGTTTTTT	CAAGLATGELFF
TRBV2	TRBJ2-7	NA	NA	TGTGCCAGCGGCGAGTCGGTCAGGGGGGCCTACGAGCAGTACTTC	CASGESVRGAYEQYF
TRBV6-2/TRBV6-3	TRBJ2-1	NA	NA	TGTGCCAGCAGTTACTCGGCTAGTCGGCCCCACAATGAGCAGTTCTTC	CASSYSASRPHNEQFF
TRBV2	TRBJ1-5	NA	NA	TGTGCCAGCAGCGGGGCCCGACGCCCAAATCAGCCCCAGCATTTT	CASSGARRPNQPQHF
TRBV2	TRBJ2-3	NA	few	TGTGCCACACATACGCCCTCTAGCGCAACCAGCACAGATACGCAGTATTTT	CATHTPSSATSTDTQYF
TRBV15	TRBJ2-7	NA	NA	TGTGCCACCAGCAGGGGGGGTGAGGGGCCCGAGCAGTACTTC	CATSRGGEGPEQYF
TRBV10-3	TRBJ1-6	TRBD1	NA	TGTGCCATCAGCTACACCCGGGACAGTGATAATTCACCCCTCCACTTT	CAISYTRDSDNSPLHF
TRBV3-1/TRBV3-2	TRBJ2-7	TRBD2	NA	TGTGCCAGCAGCCAGGGACTAGCGGAAGTCTACGAGCAGTACTTC	CASSQGLAEVYEQYF
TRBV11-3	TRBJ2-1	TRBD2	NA	TGTGCCAGCAGCTTAAGGACTAGCGGGAGAAGTGAGCAGTTCTTC	CASSLRTSGRSEQFF
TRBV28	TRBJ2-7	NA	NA	TGTGCCAGCAGCCCGGGCCCTGAGCAGTACTTC	CASSPGPEQYF
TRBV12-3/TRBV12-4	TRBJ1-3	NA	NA	TGTGCCAGCAGGTCCGGACGTGGAAACACCATATATTTT	CASRSGRGNTIYF
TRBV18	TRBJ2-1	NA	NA	TGTGCCAGCTCACCGCTGAGTCTAAGCTCCTACAATGAGCAGTTCTTC	CASSPLSLSSYNEQFF
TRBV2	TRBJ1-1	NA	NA	TGTGCCAGCAGTGAACTACAGATGAACACTGAAGCTTTCTTT	CASSELQMNTEAFF
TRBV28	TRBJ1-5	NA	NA	TGTGCCAGCAGGGGTCCCCTTCGCAATCAGCCCCAGCATTTT	CASRGPLRNQPQHF
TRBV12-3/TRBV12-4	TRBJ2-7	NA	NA	TGTGCCAGCAGGTGGACCGGTTACGAGCAGTACTTC	CASRWTGYEQYF
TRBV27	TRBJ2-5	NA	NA	TGTGCCAGCAGGTCAGCCGGGGAGACCCAGTACTTC	CASRSAGETQYF
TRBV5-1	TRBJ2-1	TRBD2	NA	TGCGCCAGCAGCTTGTACGAGACTAGCGGGAGCCCAAACAATGAGCAGTTCTTC	CASSLYETSGSPNNEQFF
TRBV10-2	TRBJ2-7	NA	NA	TGCGCCAGCAGCGGGACTGCGGGGGAGCAGTACTTC	CASSGTAGEQYF
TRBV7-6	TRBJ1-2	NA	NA	TGTGCCAGCAGCTTAGGCGTCGGGGGCGACTATGGCTACACCTTC	CASSLGVGGDYGYTF
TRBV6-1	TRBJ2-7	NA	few	TGTGCCAGCAGTTATCGGGGGTCGTACGAGCAGTACTTC	CASSYRGSYEQYF